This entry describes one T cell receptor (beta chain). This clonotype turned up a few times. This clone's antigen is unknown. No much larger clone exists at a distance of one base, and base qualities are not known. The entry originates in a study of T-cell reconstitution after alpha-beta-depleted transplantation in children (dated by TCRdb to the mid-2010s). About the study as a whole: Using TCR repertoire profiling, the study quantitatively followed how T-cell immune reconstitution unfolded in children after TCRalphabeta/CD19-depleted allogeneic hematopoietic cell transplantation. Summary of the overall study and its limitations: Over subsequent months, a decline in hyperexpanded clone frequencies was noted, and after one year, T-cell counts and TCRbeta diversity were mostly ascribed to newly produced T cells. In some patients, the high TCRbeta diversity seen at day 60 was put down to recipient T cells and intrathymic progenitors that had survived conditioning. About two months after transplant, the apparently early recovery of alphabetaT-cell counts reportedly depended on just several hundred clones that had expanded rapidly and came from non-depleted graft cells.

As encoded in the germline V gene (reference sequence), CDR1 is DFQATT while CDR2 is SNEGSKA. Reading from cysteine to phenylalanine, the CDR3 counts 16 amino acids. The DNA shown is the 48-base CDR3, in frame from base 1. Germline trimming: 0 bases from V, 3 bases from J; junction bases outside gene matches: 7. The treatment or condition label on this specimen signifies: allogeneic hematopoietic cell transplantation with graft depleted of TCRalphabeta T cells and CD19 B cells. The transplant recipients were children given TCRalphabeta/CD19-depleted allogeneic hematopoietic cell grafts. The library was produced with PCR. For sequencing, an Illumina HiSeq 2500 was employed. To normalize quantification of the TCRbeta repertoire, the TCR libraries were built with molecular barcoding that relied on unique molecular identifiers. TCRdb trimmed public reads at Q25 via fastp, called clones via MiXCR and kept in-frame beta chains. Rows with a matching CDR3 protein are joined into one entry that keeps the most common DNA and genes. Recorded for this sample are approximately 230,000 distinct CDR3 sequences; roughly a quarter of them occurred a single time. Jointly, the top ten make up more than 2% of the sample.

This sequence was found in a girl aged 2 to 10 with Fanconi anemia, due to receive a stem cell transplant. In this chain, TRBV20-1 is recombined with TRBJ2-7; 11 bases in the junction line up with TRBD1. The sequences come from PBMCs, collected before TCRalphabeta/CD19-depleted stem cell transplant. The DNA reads TGCAGTGCTAGAGATCGCGGGACAGGGGGAAGCTACGAGCAGTACTTC. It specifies CSARDRGTGGSYEQYF.